A single sample gave rise to the 22 T cell receptor beta chains below, sequenced in a study of molecular identifiers for immune sequencing clone quantification. TCRdb re-derived calls from the PCR reads in MiXCR, one entry per CDR3 protein. The data show hundreds of thousands of distinct CDR3 sequences, less than 30% seen once. Specimen: naive CD8+ T cells from blood, with Jurkat cell RNA spiked in. The subset: FACS-sorted CD8+CD4-CCR7+CD45RA+ naive T cells. These receptor sequences come from a human donor in good health. Some libraries in this study had Jurkat cell RNA spiked in.

The V gene is TRBV20-1, the J gene TRBJ2-7, with D hard to call. This CDR3 is built from 11 residues. Per the germline V gene, CDR1 is DFQATT and CDR2 is SNEGSKA (reference sequence). V was trimmed by 6 bases and J by 0 bases, leaving 6 bases between them. In DNA form, the CDR3 reads TGCAGTGCCCCTAGCTCCTACGAGCAGTACTTC. Translating gives CSAPSSYEQYF.

The chain links TRBV2 to TRBJ1-5; D is perhaps TRBD1 (6 bases). Germline CDR1 reads SNHLY; CDR2 reads FYNNEI. V dropped 2 bases and J dropped 5 bases, with 13 bases sitting between them. The length of the CDR3 is 15 residues. In DNA, the CDR3 is TGTGCCAGCAGTGAATTGGGGGCCGGGTATCAGCCCCAGCATTTT. Its protein product is CASSELGAGYQPQHF.

This chain uses TRBV2 with TRBJ1-4; D call uncertain. V was pared by 4 bases and J by 4 bases, with 19 bases between. The CDR3 covers 17 residues. Germline assignment: CDR1 SNHLY and CDR2 FYNNEI. The CDR3 DNA follows: TGTGCCAGCAGTGGTCCGGGAGTTCCAGGAGATAATGAAAAACTGTTTTTT. Translation: CASSGPGVPGDNEKLFF.

The table lists this clonotype with a few counts. V usage is TRBV29-1 and J usage is TRBJ2-1, with a weak D call TRBD2 (7 bases). The CDR3 spans 18 residues. V shed 4 bases and J shed 0 bases, with 22 bases lying between them. CDR1 and CDR2 (germline): SQVTM, ANQGSEA. As DNA, the CDR3 is TGCAGCGTTGGAGGACAGATTAGCGGGCTAAGCTCCTACAATGAGCAGTTCTTC. Amino acids: CSVGGQISGLSSYNEQFF.

The genes are TRBV27 and TRBJ2-3, with 7 bases identical to TRBD1. This CDR3 is 17 amino acids long. Germline-derived CDR1 and CDR2 are MNHEY and SMNVEV (reference sequence). V trimming: 2 bases; J trimming: 2 bases; junction bases outside the gene matches: 10. CDR3 amino acids: CASSLIPGQRNTDTQYF. As DNA, the CDR3 is TGTGCCAGCAGTTTAATACCGGGACAGAGAAACACAGATACGCAGTATTTT.

This clonotype was detected many times. J is TRBJ2-5 and V is TRBV9; D tentatively fits TRBD1 or TRBD2 (5 bases each). CDR3 length: 15 residues. Germline V lookup: CDR1 SGDLS, CDR2 YYNGEE. Trimming took off 6 bases at V and 0 bases at J, with 15 bases between the two ends. CDR3 protein: CASTPWDQYQETQYF. CDR3 nucleotides: TGTGCCAGCACACCGTGGGACCAGTACCAAGAGACCCAGTACTTC.

This clonotype was recorded many times. The rearrangement joins TRBV6-5 to TRBJ2-7; D might be TRBD1 (6 bases). Germline values: CDR1 MNHEY, CDR2 SVGAGI. Trimming stripped 7 bases from V and 2 bases from J, with 15 bases between. The CDR3 has 14 amino acids. This chain's CDR3 is CASNSIGTPYEQYF. As DNA, the CDR3 is TGTGCCAGCAACTCTATCGGGACACCCTACGAGCAGTACTTC.

The rearrangement uses TRBV6-5 and TRBJ2-3; TRBD1 agrees at 7 bases. V lost 4 bases, J lost 1 base, and 11 bases stayed unmatched. CDR1 and CDR2 from the germline V gene are MNHEY and SVGAGI. CDR3 size: 17 residues. The CDR3 DNA reads as TGTGCCAGCAGTTCCAGCCTTACAGGGGTACGCACAGATACGCAGTATTTT. This encodes CASSSSLTGVRTDTQYF.

This clonotype showed up just a few times. The chain is built from TRBV6-2 or TRBV6-3 and TRBJ2-5; D might be TRBD1 or TRBD2, each matching 5 bases. The V gene lost 6 bases and the J gene lost 5 bases, with 22 bases spanning the gap. The CDR3 is made up of 16 amino acids. From germline, CDR1 is MNHEY and CDR2 SVGEGT. The CDR3 region has the DNA TGTGCCAGCAGAGGGCTTGGGGGAGAGTCGTATGAGACCCAGTACTTC. This gives the protein CASRGLGGESYETQYF.

Of note for this clonotype: The DNA is omitted, as the CDR3 cannot be located on it reliably, and the CDR3 follows TCRdb's listing. The chain recombines TRBV4-1 with TRBJ2-7; the table's D call, TRBD1, was not checked against the DNA. Germline lookup yields CDR1 MGHRA and CDR2 YSYEKL. The CDR3 sequence runs 14 residues, both termini included. CDR3 sequence: CASSQVGQGAAPYF.

This clonotype was detected only a few times. The rearrangement joins TRBV5-1 to TRBJ2-3, with D maybe TRBD2 (6 bases). Germline CDR1 is SGHRS and CDR2 is YFSETQ. The germline V and J ends were trimmed by 4 bases and 4 bases, with 25 bases remaining between them. The CDR3 runs to 18 residues. The CDR3 DNA reads TGCGCCAGCAGCGGTCTGGGTGAAGTGGGGGGAGGCCCAGATACGCAGTATTTT. Translated: CASSGLGEVGGGPDTQYF. Full variable domain (outside the CDR3, taken from reference TRBV5-1 and TRBJ2-3): KAGVTQTPRYLIKTRGQQVTLSCSPISGHRSVSWYQQTPGQGLQFLFEYFSETQRNKGNFPGRFSGRQFSNSRSEMNVSTLELGDSALYLCASSGLGEVGGGPDTQYFGPGTRLTVL.

The J gene is TRBJ2-5, the V gene TRBV3-1; 9 bases are a match to TRBD2. The ends lost 3 bases at V and 1 base at J; junction bases unmatched: 6. Germline CDR1 is LGHDT and CDR2 is YNNKEL (reference sequence). CDR3 length: 16 amino acids. The CDR3 loop reads CASSHGSGSLQETQYF. DNA of the CDR3: TGTGCCAGCAGCCATGGTAGCGGGAGCCTCCAAGAGACCCAGTACTTC.

This clonotype was seen many times. The chain carries TRBV29-1 and TRBJ2-7; D possibly matches TRBD1 or TRBD2 (5 bases each). CDR3 length: 13 residues. Trimming removed 0 bases from V and 4 bases from J, with 10 bases in between. Germline V CDR1 and CDR2: SQVTM, ANQGSEA. CDR3 bases: TGCAGCGTTGAAGACGGGACGGTATACGAGCAGTACTTC. Translation: CSVEDGTVYEQYF.

This clonotype was picked up a small number of times. This chain connects TRBV30 to TRBJ2-7; 10 nucleotides agree with TRBD1. Germline assignment: CDR1 GTSNPN and CDR2 SVGIG (reference sequence). V lost 0 bases, J lost 4 bases, and 6 bases stayed unmatched. The CDR3 runs 15 residues. The DNA for the CDR3 is TGTGCCTGGAGTGTACTAGGGACAGGGGTTTACGAGCAGTACTTC. Its protein is CAWSVLGTGVYEQYF.

The rearrangement uses TRBV4-3 and TRBJ2-7; D possibly corresponds to TRBD1 (5 bases). Per the germline V gene, CDR1 is LGHNA and CDR2 is YSLEER. The CDR3 sequence is 17 residues long. V shed 0 bases and J shed 5 bases, with 20 bases lying between them. CDR3 sequence reads: CASSQELVVGQGHEQYF. CDR3 sequence (DNA): TGCGCCAGCAGCCAAGAACTGGTGGTAGGGCAGGGCCACGAGCAGTACTTC.

The sample holds many counts of this clonotype. The chain carries TRBV7-9 and TRBJ2-2, with D possibly matching TRBD1 (6 bases). The CDR3 has 15 residues. Trimming stripped 6 bases from V and 2 bases from J, with 13 bases between. Germline V gene lookup returns CDR1 SEHNR and CDR2 FQNEAQ (reference sequence). The CDR3 protein is CASRHPGQNTGELFF. The CDR3 bases are TGTGCCAGCAGGCACCCGGGACAAAACACCGGGGAGCTGTTTTTT. The variable domain in full, completed from reference TRBV7-9 and TRBJ2-2, reads DTGVSQNPRHKITKRGQNVTFRCDPISEHNRLYWYRQTLGQGPEFLTYFQNEAQLEKSRLLSDRFSAERPKGSFSTLEIQRTEQGDSAMYLCASRHPGQNTGELFFGEGSRLTVL.

This clonotype came up many times. The chain combines TRBV10-3 with TRBJ2-7; unclear D gene. V lost 2 bases, J lost 2 bases, and 10 bases lay in between. CDR3 size: 14 residues. Germline assignment: CDR1 ENHRY and CDR2 SYGVKD. CDR3 nucleotide sequence: TGTGCCATCAGTGAGCGAACAGAAGCCTACGAGCAGTACTTC. It encodes CAISERTEAYEQYF.

With regard to this clonotype: An end of the junction does not agree with germline; a read error may underlie this. The genes are TRBV4-1 and TRBJ2-7; D uncertain. The CDR3 consists of 13 residues. Germline CDR1 is MGHRA and CDR2 is YSYEKL. The CDR3 DNA reads TGCGCCAGCAGCCAGCTTCTCTCCTACGAGCTGTACTTC. Amino acids: CASSQLLSYELYF.

The J gene is TRBJ2-1, the V gene TRBV6-5, with a tentative D call TRBD1 (5 bases). CDR3 size: 17 residues. Germline V gives CDR1 MNHEY, CDR2 SVGAGI. V was cut by 6 bases and J by 6 bases, with 24 bases left in between. The CDR3 sequence: CASRERNRMWGGNEQFF. The CDR3 DNA reads TGTGCCAGCAGGGAGAGAAACAGGATGTGGGGTGGCAATGAGCAGTTCTTC.

This clonotype was counted at least ten times. This chain links TRBV27 with TRBJ1-1; D uncertain. The CDR3 runs to 13 residues. Between the trimmed V and J ends, which lost 4 bases and 1 base, there was a span of 7 bases. CDR1 and CDR2 (germline): MNHEY, SMNVEV (reference sequence). DNA of the CDR3: TGTGCCAGCAGTTATACACCGAACACTGAAGCTTTCTTT. It is translated as CASSYTPNTEAFF.

This clonotype was seen only a few times. The rearrangement uses TRBV5-6 and TRBJ1-2; tentative D call: TRBD1 (5 bases). CDR1 and CDR2 from the germline V gene are SGHDT and YYEEEE. The CDR3 loop spans 14 amino acids. V was pared by 0 bases and J by 8 bases, with 14 bases between. The CDR3 DNA reads TGTGCCAGCAGCTTGGAGACAGTATGGGCCGGCTACACCTTC. This sequence encodes CASSLETVWAGYTF.

On this clonotype: A much larger clone is a single base away; this may be a read error. V is TRBV29-1 and J is TRBJ2-7; possible D gene TRBD1, 6 bases. V lost 1 base and J lost 3, with 13 bases in between. Germline V gives CDR1 SQVTM, CDR2 ANQGSEA. This CDR3 is 14 amino acids long. In DNA form, the CDR3 reads TGCAGCGTTGAAGGCGCAGGGGCGCACTACGAGCAGTACTTC. It encodes CSVEGAGAHYEQYF.